This T cell receptor (beta chain) was identified in a study of T cells after yellow fever vaccination (dated by TCRdb to between 2017 and 2020). Study-wide context: Libraries from fractions with low cell numbers were prepared with the SMART-Seq v4 Ultra Low Input RNA kit. To follow T-cell clones before and after primary and booster YFV17D yellow fever vaccination, bulk TCR alpha and beta repertoires were sequenced over time. Two healthy male donors, one aged 18 to 30 and one aged 30 to 40 years, were included in the cohort. Blood samples were taken at several timepoints before and after primary and secondary immunization, and bulk PBMC replicates and cell subsets were isolated.

The research as a whole found: The secondary T-cell response was found to be weaker but faster than the primary response, with a peak reached on day 5 rather than on day 15. FACS-sorted repertoires could contain abundant contaminating clonotypes from the bulk population, so computational filtering was required. Most clones expanded after primary vaccination were re-detected after the booster (approximately 96% of CD4 and around nine tenths of CD8), suggesting broad memory maintenance. The study included only two donors, which limits how far the findings can be generalized. A small fraction of clonotypes appeared in both the CD4 and CD8 compartments, likely as a result of convergent recombination.

In this sample, this clonotype turned up many times. Its antigen is currently not known. No base-level quality is on record; no much larger clone is a single base apart. What the treatment or condition label conveys for this sample: live attenuated yellow fever vaccine strain. At each blood-draw timepoint, two biological replicates of bulk PBMCs were collected. PBMCs were isolated from peripheral blood using a standard Ficoll-Paque protocol. TriZol was used to extract RNA from bulk PBMCs, from CD4 and CD8 fractions, and from dextramer-positive and dextramer-negative fractions. Looking up the germline V gene yields CDR1 SGHVS and CDR2 FQNEAQ. Taken from cysteine to phenylalanine, the CDR3 has 16 residues. Only CDR3 DNA is held: 48 bases, read in frame from base 1. V is shortened by 6 bases, J by 3 bases, and the region joining them spans 21 bases. TCR cDNA was synthesized by 5'RACE template switching, through which a universal primer site and unique molecular identifiers were introduced. Priming for cDNA synthesis came from both the TCR alpha and TCR beta constant segments. Libraries were amplified in two PCR steps, with sample barcodes and sequencing adapters added in the second step. Libraries were sequenced on Illumina HiSeq 2500 (2x100 bp) or NovaSeq (2x150 bp). In the paper's pipeline: MIGEC handled demultiplexing of reads and collapsing into UMI consensus sequences, while MiXCR performed V(D)J alignment. Vaccine-responding clonotypes were defined with edgeR using replicate PBMC samples, requiring FDR below 0.01 and a log2 fold change above 5 up to day 15. CD4 or CD8 identity was assigned to each bulk clonotype according to whether the clonotype was present at higher abundance in the sequenced CD4 repertoire or the sequenced CD8 repertoire. The public reads were run again by TCRdb, first through fastp at Q25 and then through MiXCR, and only productive beta chains were kept. CDR3 protein duplicates are merged, each entry listing the most common genes and DNA. V and J calls and clone size were set by TCRdb, not the authors. The table for this sample lists about 370,000 distinct CDR3 sequences; around 10% of them were counted only once. The ten biggest clones cover 18% of the sample.

The chain is made from TRBV7-8 and TRBJ2-7, with a weak D call of TRBD1 (5 bases match). The material was PBMCs, obtained on the day of the first yellow fever vaccination. This receptor was taken from a man between 18 and 29 years old who received the YFV17D yellow fever vaccine. The DNA sequence follows: TGTGCCAGCAGTGTGGGTTCCGGTCAGGGAAGCTACGAGCAGTACTTC. Its protein is CASSVGSGQGSYEQYF.